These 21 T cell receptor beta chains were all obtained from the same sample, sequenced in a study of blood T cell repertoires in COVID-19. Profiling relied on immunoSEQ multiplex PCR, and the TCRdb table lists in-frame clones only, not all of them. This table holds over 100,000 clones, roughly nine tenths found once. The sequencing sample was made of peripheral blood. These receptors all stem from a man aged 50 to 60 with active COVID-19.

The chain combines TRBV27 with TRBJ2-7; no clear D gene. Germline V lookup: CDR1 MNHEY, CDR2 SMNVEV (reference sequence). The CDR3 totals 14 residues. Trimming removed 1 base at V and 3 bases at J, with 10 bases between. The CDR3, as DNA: TGTGCCAGCAGTTTATTTCCGACATTCTACGAGCAGTACTTC. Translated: CASSLFPTFYEQYF.

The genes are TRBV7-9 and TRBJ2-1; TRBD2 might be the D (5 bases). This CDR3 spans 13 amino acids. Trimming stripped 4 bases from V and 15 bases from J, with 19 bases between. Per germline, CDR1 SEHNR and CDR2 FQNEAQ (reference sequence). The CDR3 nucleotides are TGTGCCAGCAGCTCGTACGCCGGGCGGGCGTGGTTCTTC. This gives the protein CASSSYAGRAWFF.

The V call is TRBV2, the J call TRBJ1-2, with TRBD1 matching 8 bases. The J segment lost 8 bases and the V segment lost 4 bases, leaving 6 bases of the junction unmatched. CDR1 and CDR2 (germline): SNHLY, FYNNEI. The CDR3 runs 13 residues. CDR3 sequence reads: CASSGTGTTGYTF. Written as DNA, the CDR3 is TGTGCCAGCAGTGGGACAGGGACGACCGGCTACACCTTC.

CDR3 bases: TGTGCCAGCAGTGACCGGGGACAGGGAGTTTCACCCCTCCACTTT. Translation: CASSDRGQGVSPLHF. The rearrangement uses TRBV6-4 and TRBJ1-6; 9 bases are shared with TRBD1. There are 15 residues in the CDR3. J gave up 9 bases and V 2 bases, and 5 bases lay outside the gene matches. The germline CDR1 and CDR2 sequences are MRHNA and SNTAGT.

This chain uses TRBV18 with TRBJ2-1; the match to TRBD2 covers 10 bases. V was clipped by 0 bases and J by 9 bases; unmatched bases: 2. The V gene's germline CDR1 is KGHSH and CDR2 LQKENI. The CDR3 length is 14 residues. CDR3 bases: TGTGCCAGCTCACCACCGCCTAGCGGGGGTGAGCAGTTCTTC. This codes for CASSPPPSGGEQFF.

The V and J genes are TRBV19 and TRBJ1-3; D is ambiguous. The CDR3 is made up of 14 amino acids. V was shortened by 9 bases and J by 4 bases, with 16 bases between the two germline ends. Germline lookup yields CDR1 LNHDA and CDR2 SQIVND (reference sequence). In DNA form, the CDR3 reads TGTGCCAGCCAAAATGGCCCAGGAGGAAACACCATATATTTT. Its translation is CASQNGPGGNTIYF.

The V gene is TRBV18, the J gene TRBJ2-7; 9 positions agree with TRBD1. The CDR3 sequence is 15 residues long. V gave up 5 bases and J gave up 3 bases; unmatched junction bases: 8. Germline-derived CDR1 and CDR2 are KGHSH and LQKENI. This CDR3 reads CASSRRTGVDYEQYF. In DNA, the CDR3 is TGTGCCAGCTCAAGGCGGACAGGGGTTGACTACGAGCAGTACTTC.

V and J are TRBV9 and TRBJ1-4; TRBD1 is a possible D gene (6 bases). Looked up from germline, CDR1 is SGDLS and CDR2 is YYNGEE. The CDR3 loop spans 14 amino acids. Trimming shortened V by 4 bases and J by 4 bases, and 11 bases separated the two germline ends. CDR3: CASSQDRDNEKLFF. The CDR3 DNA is TGTGCCAGCAGCCAGGACAGAGATAATGAAAAACTGTTTTTT.

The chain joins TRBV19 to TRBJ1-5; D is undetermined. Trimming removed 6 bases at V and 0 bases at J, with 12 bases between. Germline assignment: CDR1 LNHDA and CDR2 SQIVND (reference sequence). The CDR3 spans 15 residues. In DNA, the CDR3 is TGTGCCAGTAGGGAGCAGCATTATAGCAATCAGCCCCAGCATTTT. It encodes CASREQHYSNQPQHF.

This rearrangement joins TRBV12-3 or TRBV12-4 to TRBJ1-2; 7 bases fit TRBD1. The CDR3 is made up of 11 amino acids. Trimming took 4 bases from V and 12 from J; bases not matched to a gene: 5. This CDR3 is CASSSGQTNTF. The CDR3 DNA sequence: TGTGCCAGCAGTTCGGGACAGACGAACACCTTC.

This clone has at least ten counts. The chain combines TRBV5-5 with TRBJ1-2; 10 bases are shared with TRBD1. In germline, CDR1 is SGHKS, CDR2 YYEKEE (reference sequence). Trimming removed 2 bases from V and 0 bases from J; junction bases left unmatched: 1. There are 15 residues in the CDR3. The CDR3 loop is CASSFGQGANYGYTF. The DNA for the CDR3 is TGTGCCAGCAGCTTCGGACAGGGGGCTAACTATGGCTACACCTTC. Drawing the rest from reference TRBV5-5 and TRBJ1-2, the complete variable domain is DAGVTQSPTHLIKTRGQQVTLRCSPISGHKSVSWYQQVLGQGPQFIFQYYEKEERGRGNFPDRFSARQFPNYSSELNVNALLLGDSALYLCASSFGQGANYGYTFGSGTRLTVV.

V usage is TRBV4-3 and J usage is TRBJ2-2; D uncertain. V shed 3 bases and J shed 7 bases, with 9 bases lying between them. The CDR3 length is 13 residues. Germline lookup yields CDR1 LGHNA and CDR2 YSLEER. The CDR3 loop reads CASSHWALGELFF. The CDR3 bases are TGCGCCAGCAGCCATTGGGCTCTCGGGGAGCTGTTTTTT.

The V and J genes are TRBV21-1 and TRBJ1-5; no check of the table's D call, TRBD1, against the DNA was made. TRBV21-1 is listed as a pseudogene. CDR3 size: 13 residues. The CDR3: CASSATGCKPQHF. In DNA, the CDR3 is TGTGCCAGCAGCGCAACAGGGTGCAAGCCCCAGCATTTT.

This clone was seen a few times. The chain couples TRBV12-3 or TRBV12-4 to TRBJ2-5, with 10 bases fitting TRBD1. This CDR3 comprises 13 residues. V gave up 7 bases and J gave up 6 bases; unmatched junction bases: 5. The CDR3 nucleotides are TGTGCCAGCATGACAGGGGGCGTTAAGACCCAGTACTTC. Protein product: CASMTGGVKTQYF.

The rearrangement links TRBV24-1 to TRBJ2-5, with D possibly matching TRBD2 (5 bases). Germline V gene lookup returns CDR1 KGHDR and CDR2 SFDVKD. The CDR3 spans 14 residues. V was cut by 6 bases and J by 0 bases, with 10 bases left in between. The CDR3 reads CATSQSGNQETQYF. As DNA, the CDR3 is TGTGCCACCAGTCAGTCGGGGAACCAAGAGACCCAGTACTTC.

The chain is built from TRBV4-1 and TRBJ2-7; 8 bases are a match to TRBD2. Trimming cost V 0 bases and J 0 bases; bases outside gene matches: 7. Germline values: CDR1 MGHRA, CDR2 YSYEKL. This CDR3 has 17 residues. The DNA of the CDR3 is TGCGCCAGCAGCCAAGATACTAGCGGAAAATTCTCCTACGAGCAGTACTTC. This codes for CASSQDTSGKFSYEQYF.

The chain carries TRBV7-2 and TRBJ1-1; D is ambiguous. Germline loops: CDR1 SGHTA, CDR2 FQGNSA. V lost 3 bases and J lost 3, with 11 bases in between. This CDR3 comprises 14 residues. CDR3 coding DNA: TGTGCCAGCAGCTTTGGCCTTCGGGACACTGAAGCTTTCTTT. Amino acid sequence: CASSFGLRDTEAFF.

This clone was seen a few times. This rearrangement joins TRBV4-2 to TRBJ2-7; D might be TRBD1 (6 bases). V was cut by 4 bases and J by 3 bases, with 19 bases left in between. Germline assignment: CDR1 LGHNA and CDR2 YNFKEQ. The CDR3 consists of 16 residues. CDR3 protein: CASSPRRGSENYEQYF. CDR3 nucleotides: TGTGCCAGCAGCCCGCGTAGGGGGAGTGAGAACTACGAGCAGTACTTC.

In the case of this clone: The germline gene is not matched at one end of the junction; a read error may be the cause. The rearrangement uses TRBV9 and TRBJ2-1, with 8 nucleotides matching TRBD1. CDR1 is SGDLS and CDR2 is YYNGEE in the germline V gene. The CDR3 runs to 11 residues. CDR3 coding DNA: TGTGCCAGCAGCTCAGACAGGGGCAAACTCTTC. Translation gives CASSSDRGKLF.

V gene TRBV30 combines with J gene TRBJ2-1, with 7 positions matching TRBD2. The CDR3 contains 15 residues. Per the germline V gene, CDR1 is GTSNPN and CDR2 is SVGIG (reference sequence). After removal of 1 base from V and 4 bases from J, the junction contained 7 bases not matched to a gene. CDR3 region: CAWSGGLAEYNEQFF. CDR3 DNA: TGTGCCTGGAGTGGGGGCCTAGCGGAGTACAATGAGCAGTTCTTC.

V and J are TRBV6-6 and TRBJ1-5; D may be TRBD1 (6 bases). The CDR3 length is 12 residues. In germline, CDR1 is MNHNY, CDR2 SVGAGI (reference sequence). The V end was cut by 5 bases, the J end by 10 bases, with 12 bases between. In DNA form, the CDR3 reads TGTGCCAGCAGTGGACCAGGGGAACCCCAGCATTTT. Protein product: CASSGPGEPQHF.